The 20 T cell receptor beta chains reported below all come from one sample, sequenced in a study of HIV-infected patients and healthy controls. cDNA was made from roughly 470 ng RNA using alpha and beta constant primers. Alpha and beta chain libraries were made separately by chain-specific third strand synthesis with multiplexing indices. TCRdb redid the calling of the 5' RACE reads with MiXCR, one entry per CDR3 protein. This sample yields roughly 20,000 distinct CDR3 sequences, of which 10% to 15% are seen a single time; approximately 10% belongs to the top ten. All unsorted peripheral T cells were captured because whole blood was used without fractionation. Material: blood. Receptors were obtained from an adult in good health.

This clonotype was counted many times. V is TRBV6-2 or TRBV6-3 and J is TRBJ2-2; 8 nucleotides line up with TRBD1. The CDR3 runs 19 residues. V dropped 2 bases and J dropped 0; count of bases not matched to a gene: 11. Germline V gene data show CDR1 as MNHEY and CDR2 as SVGEGT. The CDR3 sequence: CASSYHYLDRGANTGELFF. CDR3 DNA sequence: TGTGCCAGCAGTTACCATTACCTTGACAGGGGCGCGAACACCGGGGAGCTGTTTTTT.

This clonotype showed up many times. The chain carries TRBV6-6 and TRBJ1-1, with D perhaps TRBD1 (6 bases). The CDR3 consists of 13 residues. V was cut by 6 bases and J by 1 base, with 9 bases left in between. In germline, CDR1 is MNHNY, CDR2 SVGAGI (reference sequence). The CDR3 loop is CASRQQGNTEAFF. CDR3 in DNA: TGTGCCAGCAGACAACAGGGGAACACTGAAGCTTTCTTT.

This clonotype was recorded many times. The gene calls are TRBV20-1 and TRBJ2-3; TRBD2 agrees at 7 bases. Germline V gene lookup returns CDR1 DFQATT and CDR2 SNEGSKA (reference sequence). The CDR3 is 15 amino acids. V shed 3 bases and J 2 bases; nucleotides not matched to a gene: 8. This CDR3 is CSASVPGGSTDTQYF. Written as DNA, the CDR3 is TGCAGTGCTAGCGTGCCGGGGGGTTCCACAGATACGCAGTATTTT.

This clonotype was seen many times. J is TRBJ2-3 and V is TRBV6-2 or TRBV6-3; D is uncertain. CDR1 MNHEY and CDR2 SVGEGT come from the germline V gene. The V end was cut by 2 bases, the J end by 6 bases, with 6 bases between. There are 12 residues in the CDR3. This CDR3 reads CASSYRRDTQYF. CDR3 bases: TGTGCCAGCAGTTACCGCCGGGATACGCAGTATTTT.

This clonotype appeared many times. The chain combines TRBV7-2 with TRBJ1-2, with 9 bases matching TRBD1. The CDR3 is made up of 15 amino acids. Germline values: CDR1 SGHTA, CDR2 FQGNSA. Unmatched junction bases numbered 6, after V lost 5 bases and J lost 2 bases. The CDR3 spells CASSLEQGANYGYTF. The CDR3 coding sequence is TGTGCCAGCAGCCTAGAACAGGGGGCCAACTATGGCTACACCTTC.

The sample holds many counts of this clonotype. The chain employs TRBV4-2 and TRBJ2-7, with 8 bases identical to TRBD2. Germline V gene sequence: CDR1 LGHNA, CDR2 YNFKEQ. The CDR3 length is 14 residues. Losses at the gene ends were 0 bases for V and 7 bases for J; bases not matched to a gene: 5. The CDR3: CASSQDGGAREQYF. CDR3 DNA: TGTGCCAGCAGCCAAGACGGGGGGGCGCGGGAGCAGTACTTC.

This chain links TRBV5-1 with TRBJ1-1; maybe TRBD1 (6 bases). The V end was cut by 0 bases, the J end by 4 bases, with 13 bases between. This CDR3 has 15 amino acids. Germline V lookup: CDR1 SGHRS, CDR2 YFSETQ. In nucleotides, the CDR3 is TGCGCCAGCAGCTTGGACGAGGGACATACCACTGAAGCTTTCTTT. Translated: CASSLDEGHTTEAFF. Looking up the rest from reference TRBV5-1 and TRBJ1-1 gives the full variable domain: KAGVTQTPRYLIKTRGQQVTLSCSPISGHRSVSWYQQTPGQGLQFLFEYFSETQRNKGNFPGRFSGRQFSNSRSEMNVSTLELGDSALYLCASSLDEGHTTEAFFGQGTRLTVV.

This clonotype was recorded many times. The rearrangement uses TRBV6-2 or TRBV6-3 and TRBJ2-3; possibly TRBD1 or TRBD2 for D (5 bases each). This CDR3 has 15 amino acids. Germline lookup yields CDR1 MNHEY and CDR2 SVGEGT. V was pared by 0 bases and J by 11 bases, with 18 bases between. CDR3 loop: CASSYSIGAGTQQYF. The CDR3 DNA is TGTGCCAGCAGTTACTCGATCGGGGCAGGGACCCAGCAGTATTTT.

V gene TRBV7-3 combines with J gene TRBJ1-3, with TRBD1 identical over 8 bases. The CDR3 is made up of 17 amino acids. J gave up 3 bases and V 6 bases, and 13 bases lay outside the gene matches. The germline gives CDR1 SGHTA, CDR2 FQGTGA. In nucleotides, the CDR3 is TGTGCCAGCAGACCCCTCAGGACAGGGCCAAGTGGAAACACCATATATTTT. Amino acids: CASRPLRTGPSGNTIYF.

This clonotype was recorded at least ten times. The CDR3 region has the DNA TGCATCGCTATAGCAGGGACGGCAGATACGCAGTATTTT. Residues: CIAIAGTADTQYF. This chain uses TRBV29-1 with TRBJ2-3; D tentatively fits TRBD1 or TRBD2 (5 bases each). This CDR3 has 13 amino acids. Germline CDR1 and CDR2: SQVTM and ANQGSEA.

This clonotype was seen ten or more times. This chain connects TRBV2 to TRBJ1-3; D uncertain. Per germline, CDR1 SNHLY and CDR2 FYNNEI. This CDR3 is built from 13 residues. V was shortened by 8 bases and J by 0 bases, with 8 bases between the two germline ends. The CDR3 here is CASRGDSGNTIYF. CDR3 sequence (DNA): TGTGCCAGCCGCGGTGACTCTGGAAACACCATATATTTT.

At least ten counts were recorded for this clonotype. The CDR3 DNA reads as TGTGCCAGCGGAGCATGGGAAGAGACCCAGTACTTC. As protein: CASGAWEETQYF. V gene TRBV2 combines with J gene TRBJ2-5; the D is unclear. The CDR3 spans 12 residues. V lost 8 bases and J lost 3, with 10 bases in between. The germline V gene encodes CDR1 SNHLY and CDR2 FYNNEI. Combining the CDR3 with reference TRBV2 and TRBJ2-5 gives the whole variable domain EPEVTQTPSHQVTQMGQEVILRCVPISNHLYFYWYRQILGQKVEFLVSFYNNEISEKSEIFDDQFSVERPDGSNFTLKIRSTKLEDSAMYFCASGAWEETQYFGPGTRLLVL.

This chain uses TRBV12-3 or TRBV12-4 with TRBJ1-2, with D possibly TRBD1 on 5 matching bases. Deletions cut 6 bases from V and 4 bases from J, with 12 bases between. This CDR3 is built from 13 residues. The CDR3 DNA is TGTGCCAGCAGCAAGACAGTCTCCTATGGCTACACCTTC. Its translation is CASSKTVSYGYTF.

This clonotype was detected many times. J is TRBJ1-1 and V is TRBV5-1; D is undetermined. The CDR3 sequence is 13 residues long. V was trimmed by 3 bases and J by 7 bases, leaving 13 bases between them. CDR1 and CDR2 (germline): SGHRS, YFSETQ. CDR3 protein: CASSSTERLEAFF. DNA of the CDR3: TGCGCCAGCAGCTCCACAGAAAGACTTGAAGCTTTCTTT.

Judged by abundance, this clonotype is medium-sized (0.01 to 0.1%). The chain couples TRBV4-1 to TRBJ2-6; 8 positions match TRBD1. Per germline, CDR1 MGHRA and CDR2 YSYEKL. The trim removed 2 bases at V and 0 bases at J, leaving 12 bases unmatched. The CDR3 has 20 residues. For the CDR3, the DNA is TGCGCCAGCAGCCAACCGAACCGGGACAGGCCGAACTCTGGGGCCAACGTCCTGACTTTC. As protein: CASSQPNRDRPNSGANVLTF.

This clonotype is deemed medium-sized. The rearrangement uses TRBV12-3 or TRBV12-4 and TRBJ1-5, with a tentative D call TRBD1 (5 bases). The CDR3 totals 16 residues. V was shortened by 3 bases and J by 4 bases, with 16 bases between the two germline ends. The CDR3 DNA follows: TGTGCCAGCAGTTTGTCTGGGGACGGACCAAATCAGCCCCAGCATTTT. Amino acids: CASSLSGDGPNQPQHF.

This clonotype is medium-sized in the sample. The gene calls are TRBV27 and TRBJ2-1, with D possibly called TRBD1 or TRBD2 (5 bases each). CDR3 length: 13 amino acids. Germline V gene data show CDR1 as MNHEY and CDR2 as SMNVEV (reference sequence). V was trimmed by 5 bases and J by 7 bases, leaving 12 bases between them. Written as DNA, the CDR3 is TGTGCCAGCAGTAGGGACGCCAAGAATGAGCAGTTCTTC. This translates into CASSRDAKNEQFF.

This clonotype was recorded at least ten times. The chain is built from TRBV5-1 and TRBJ1-1; D unresolved. From germline, CDR1 is SGHRS and CDR2 YFSETQ. Between the trimmed V and J ends, which lost 3 bases and 2 bases, there was a span of 8 bases. The length of the CDR3 is 13 residues. The CDR3 loop reads CASSSQINTEAFF. CDR3 sequence (DNA): TGCGCCAGCAGCTCACAGATTAACACTGAAGCTTTCTTT.

This clonotype was picked up many times. The genes are TRBV5-4 and TRBJ2-5; no definite D call. CDR1 SGHNT and CDR2 YYREEE come from the germline V gene (reference sequence). Trimming left V 1 base short and J 5 bases short, with 9 bases between. The length of the CDR3 is 13 residues. The CDR3 region has the DNA TGTGCCAGCAGCTTGCAGGCAGTCGAGACCCAGTACTTC. This sequence encodes CASSLQAVETQYF.

The gene calls are TRBV7-2 and TRBJ1-1; D remains unclear. Germline CDR1 reads SGHTA; CDR2 reads FQGNSA. The V and J ends lost 2 bases and 1 base respectively, with 14 bases between them. This CDR3 comprises 16 residues. CDR3 bases: TGTGCCAGCAGCTTATACGTCAGCAGCCCGAACACTGAAGCTTTCTTT. Its protein is CASSLYVSSPNTEAFF.